Listed below are T cell receptor beta chains from one sample, sequenced in a study of blood T cells in healthy people across ages. TCRdb reanalysed the 5' RACE reads using MiXCR and keeps one entry per CDR3 protein. The sample shows over 500,000 distinct CDR3 sequences, about 27% of them seen only once. The sample was also linked to a second study, of T cells of mothers and their children.

The source material was blood. The receptors here all came from a boy aged 2 to 9 in good health. The CDR3 runs from the conserved cysteine through the conserved F or W. D genes are given only for firm matches. Not every row has a clone size; where given, it reads once, few, many or a size class.

D | J | size | V | CDR3
NA | TRBJ1-6 | NA | TRBV12-3/TRBV12-4 | CASSPDSPNSPLHF
TRBD1 | TRBJ2-7 | NA | TRBV10-3 | CAIRETGNGEQYF
NA | TRBJ2-5 | few | TRBV20-1 | CSARGPPPFDETQYF
NA | TRBJ2-1 | NA | TRBV11-2 | CASRNLVVGAGGRPYNEQFF
NA | NA | NA | TRBV12-5 | CASGFGTSEQFF
TRBD2 | TRBJ2-3 | few | TRBV18 | CASSSTSGTADTQYF
NA | TRBJ1-4 | NA | TRBV12-3/TRBV12-4 | CASSPGTPKLFF
NA | TRBJ2-5 | NA | TRBV12-3/TRBV12-4 | CASSLPGVEETQYF
NA | TRBJ1-2 | NA | TRBV7-2 | CASSPPAGYGYTF
NA | TRBJ1-2 | few | TRBV6-5 | CASRPRQARSYGYTF
NA | TRBJ1-3 | NA | TRBV20-1 | CSARHPGQSNTIYF
TRBD2 | NA | NA | TRBV6-5 | CATWAGGETQYF
NA | TRBJ2-2 | NA | TRBV3-1 | CASSQGLGELFF
TRBD1 | TRBJ2-3 | NA | TRBV19 | CASSDRGGTDTQYF
NA | TRBJ1-5 | few | TRBV5-1 | CASSMDRGQPQHF
TRBD1 | TRBJ1-1 | NA | TRBV7-2 | CASSPRQGGQAFF
NA | TRBJ1-5 | few | TRBV18 | CASSPDDQPQHF
NA | TRBJ2-1 | NA | TRBV20-1 | CSARDFSYNEQFF
NA | TRBJ1-2 | few | TRBV9 | CAGSEGGTANYGYTF
TRBD1 | TRBJ1-2 | NA | TRBV29-1 | CSAVDRGFYGYTF
TRBD2 | TRBJ2-5 | NA | TRBV6-5 | CASTPGGGHETQYF
TRBD2 | TRBJ2-1 | many | TRBV12-3/TRBV12-4 | CASSLQAGGPHEQFF
TRBD2 | TRBJ2-1 | NA | TRBV28 | CASSLLGTSGGHEQFF
NA | TRBJ2-7 | NA | TRBV5-1 | CASSGQYEQYF
NA | NA | NA | TRBV18 | CASSPIRDYEQYF
NA | TRBJ2-7 | few | TRBV20-1 | CSAQDRTSYEQYF
NA | TRBJ2-5 | few | TRBV5-5 | CASSLLGDSQETQYF
NA | NA | few | TRBV29-1 | CSVSSRTDHEQYF
NA | NA | NA | TRBV4-2 | CASSQGTDVAYEQYF
NA | TRBJ2-7 | NA | TRBV18 | CASSKDLFYEQYF
TRBD2 | TRBJ2-7 | few | TRBV9 | CASSVGGGAYEQYF
NA | TRBJ2-5 | few | TRBV20-1 | CSASAVRPGRETQYF
TRBD1 | TRBJ1-2 | few | TRBV27 | CASSLSGRGQRGYTF
NA | TRBJ1-1 | NA | TRBV14 | CASSQDVWKGAGEAFF
NA | TRBJ1-2 | NA | TRBV6-5 | CASSYSRLRGDGYTF
NA | TRBJ2-3 | once | TRBV14 | CASSHGLFTDTQYF
NA | TRBJ2-3 | NA | TRBV20-1 | CSARPPLRETSTDTQYF
NA | TRBJ2-7 | NA | TRBV7-8 | CASGDPSYEQYF
TRBD1 | TRBJ1-2 | few | TRBV20-1 | CSARTGTGERGYGYTF
TRBD2 | TRBJ2-1 | few | TRBV6-2/TRBV6-3 | CASSFGRGNEQFF
TRBD1 | TRBJ2-2 | NA | TRBV6-5 | CASLDRGNTGELFF
TRBD1 | TRBJ1-1 | NA | TRBV18 | CASSPTGGSPEAFF
NA | TRBJ2-1 | NA | TRBV24-1 | CATSDGRAGSLYNEQFF
TRBD1 | TRBJ1-4 | few | TRBV20-1 | CSANGPPGQINEKLFF
TRBD1 | TRBJ2-1 | few | TRBV7-8 | CASRAPGQGLSEQFF
NA | TRBJ2-3 | NA | TRBV20-1 | CSAKFMEVTDTQYF
NA | TRBJ2-2 | few | TRBV6-5 | CASSYDPGPGGELFF
TRBD1 | TRBJ2-5 | NA | TRBV3-1 | CASSRGHRGGETQYF
NA | TRBJ1-1 | NA | TRBV20-1 | CSVRGELNTEAFF
TRBD1 | TRBJ1-2 | few | TRBV20-1 | CSARANRGSNYGYTF
NA | TRBJ1-3 | NA | TRBV15 | CATSRTGSGNTIYF
NA | TRBJ2-7 | few | TRBV7-2 | CASSFGTGYYEQYF
NA | TRBJ2-5 | few | TRBV3-1 | CASSQDPSANLQETQYF
NA | TRBJ2-7 | NA | TRBV20-1 | CSAPASGAPGEQYF
TRBD2 | TRBJ2-5 | NA | TRBV20-1 | CSARDLGSGTSGPQETQYF